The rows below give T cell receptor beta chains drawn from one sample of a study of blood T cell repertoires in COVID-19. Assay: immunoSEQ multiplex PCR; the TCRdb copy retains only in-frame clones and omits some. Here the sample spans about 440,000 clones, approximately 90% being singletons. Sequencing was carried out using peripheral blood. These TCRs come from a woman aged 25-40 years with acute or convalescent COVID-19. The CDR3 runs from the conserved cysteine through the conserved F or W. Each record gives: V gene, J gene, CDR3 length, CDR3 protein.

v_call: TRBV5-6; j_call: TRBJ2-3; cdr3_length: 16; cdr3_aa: CASSFSTSLGTDTQYF
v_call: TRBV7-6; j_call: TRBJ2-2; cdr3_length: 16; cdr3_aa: CASTLFGGTSTGELFF
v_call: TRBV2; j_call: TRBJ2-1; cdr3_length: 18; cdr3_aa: CASRIGLAGTYSYNEQFF
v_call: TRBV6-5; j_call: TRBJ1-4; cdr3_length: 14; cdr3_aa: CASSYAGVAEKLFF
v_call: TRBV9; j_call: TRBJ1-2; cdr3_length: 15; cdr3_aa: CASSGRQGSGYGYTF
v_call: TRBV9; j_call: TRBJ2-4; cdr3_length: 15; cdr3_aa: CASSPSWGGAAIQYF
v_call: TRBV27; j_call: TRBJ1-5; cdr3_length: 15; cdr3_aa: CADYNRVACNQPQHF
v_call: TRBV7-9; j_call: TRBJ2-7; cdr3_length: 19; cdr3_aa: CASSRNGLAGGKGWSEQYF
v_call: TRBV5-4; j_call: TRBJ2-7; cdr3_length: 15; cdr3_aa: CASSSTSGGNYEQYF
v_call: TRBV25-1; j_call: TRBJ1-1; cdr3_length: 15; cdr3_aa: CARRGGARRDTEAFF
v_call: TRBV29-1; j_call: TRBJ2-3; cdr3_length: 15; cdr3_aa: CSVVAAGASTDTQYF
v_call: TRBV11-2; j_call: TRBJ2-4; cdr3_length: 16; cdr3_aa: CASSLRGGAAKNIQYF
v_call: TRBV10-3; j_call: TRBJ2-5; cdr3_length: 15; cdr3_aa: CAISQPGQGEETQYF
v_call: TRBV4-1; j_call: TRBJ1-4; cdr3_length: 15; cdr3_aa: CASSRGTVISEKLFF
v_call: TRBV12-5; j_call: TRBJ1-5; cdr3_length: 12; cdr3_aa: CASGLVTEPQHF
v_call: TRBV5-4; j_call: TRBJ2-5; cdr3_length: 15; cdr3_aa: CASSKGQGQEGTQYF
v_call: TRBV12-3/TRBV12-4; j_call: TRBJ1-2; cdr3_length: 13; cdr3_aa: CASSLSRGSGYTF
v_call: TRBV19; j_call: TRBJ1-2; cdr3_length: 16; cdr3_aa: CASSRGTGVYANTYTF
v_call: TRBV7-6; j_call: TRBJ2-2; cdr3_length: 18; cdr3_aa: CASSSFRAGGMNTGELFF
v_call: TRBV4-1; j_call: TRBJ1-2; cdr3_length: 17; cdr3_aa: CASSHLKISVQVIGYTF
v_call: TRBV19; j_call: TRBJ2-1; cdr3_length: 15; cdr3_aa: CASSVAGGVLNEQFF
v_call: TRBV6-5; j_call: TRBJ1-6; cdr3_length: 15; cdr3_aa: CASSPRDRKNSPLHF
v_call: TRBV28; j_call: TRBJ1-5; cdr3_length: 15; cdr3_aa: CASSYLTGLHQPQHF
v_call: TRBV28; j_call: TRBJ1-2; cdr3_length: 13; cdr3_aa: CASLDRSNYGYTF
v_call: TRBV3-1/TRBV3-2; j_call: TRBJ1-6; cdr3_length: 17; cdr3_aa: CASSQEVSRGPYSPLHF
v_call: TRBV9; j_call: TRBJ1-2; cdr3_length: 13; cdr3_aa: CASSVGDFYGYTF
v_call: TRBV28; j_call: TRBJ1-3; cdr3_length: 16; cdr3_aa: CASSLSTGSSGNTIYF
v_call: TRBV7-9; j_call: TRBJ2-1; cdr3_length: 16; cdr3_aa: CASSLGASRPYNEQFF
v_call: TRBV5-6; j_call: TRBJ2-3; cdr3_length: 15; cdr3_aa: CASRDSGQGADTQYF
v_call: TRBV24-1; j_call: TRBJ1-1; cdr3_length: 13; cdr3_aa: CATSDGGEPEAFF
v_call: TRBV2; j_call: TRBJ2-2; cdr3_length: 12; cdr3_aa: CASSLLTGELFF
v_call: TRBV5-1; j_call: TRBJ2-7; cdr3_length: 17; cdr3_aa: CASSLGTRDRPLDEQYF
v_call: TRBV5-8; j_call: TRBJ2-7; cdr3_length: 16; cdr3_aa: CASSSGAGTGAYEQYF
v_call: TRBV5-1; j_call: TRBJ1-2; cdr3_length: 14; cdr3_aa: CASSHPKGGHGYTF
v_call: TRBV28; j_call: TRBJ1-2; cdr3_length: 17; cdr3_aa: CASTTPGQGLPSGGYTF
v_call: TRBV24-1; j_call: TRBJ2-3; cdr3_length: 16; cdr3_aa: CATSDAGSTSTDTQYF
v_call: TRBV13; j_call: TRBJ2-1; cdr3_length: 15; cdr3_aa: CASTPEQGTGNEQFF
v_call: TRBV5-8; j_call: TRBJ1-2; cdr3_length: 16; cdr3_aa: CASSFLPRDSLRGYTF
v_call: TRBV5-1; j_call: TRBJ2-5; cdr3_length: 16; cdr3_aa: CASSLGLAGDEETQYF
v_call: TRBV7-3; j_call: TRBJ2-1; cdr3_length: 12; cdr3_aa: CASSISGGAPFF
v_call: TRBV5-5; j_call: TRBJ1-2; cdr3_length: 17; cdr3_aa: CASSLRTGGGGGYGYTF
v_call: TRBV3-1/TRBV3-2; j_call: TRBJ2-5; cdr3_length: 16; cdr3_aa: CASSRKVRAVQETQYF
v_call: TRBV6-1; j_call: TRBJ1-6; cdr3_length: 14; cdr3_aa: CASSYEQGRSPLHF
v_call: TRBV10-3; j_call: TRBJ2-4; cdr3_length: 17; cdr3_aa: CAISDLDTFGAKNIQYF
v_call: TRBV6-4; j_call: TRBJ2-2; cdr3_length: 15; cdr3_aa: CASSEGTGYTGELFF
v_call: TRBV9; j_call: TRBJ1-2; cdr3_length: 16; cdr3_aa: CASSVEVGREWDGYTF
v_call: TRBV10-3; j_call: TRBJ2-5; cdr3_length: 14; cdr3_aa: CAIREDFLLSPHYF
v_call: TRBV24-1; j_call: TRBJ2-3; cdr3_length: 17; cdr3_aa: CATSDFSTGSFVDTQYF
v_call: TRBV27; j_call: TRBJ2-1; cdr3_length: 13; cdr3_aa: CANDRDSYNEQFF
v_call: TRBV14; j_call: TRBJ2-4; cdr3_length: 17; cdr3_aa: CASSQDRRGAGKNIQYF
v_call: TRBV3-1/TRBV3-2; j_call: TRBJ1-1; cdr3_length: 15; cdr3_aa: CASSQVGGADLEAFF
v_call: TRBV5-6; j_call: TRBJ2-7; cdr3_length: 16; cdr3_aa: CASSDYGLAASYEQYF
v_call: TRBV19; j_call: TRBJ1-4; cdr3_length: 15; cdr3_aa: CASSVHRLSDEKLFF
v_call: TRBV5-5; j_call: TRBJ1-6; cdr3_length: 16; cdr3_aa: CASSLNPGQDYSPLHF
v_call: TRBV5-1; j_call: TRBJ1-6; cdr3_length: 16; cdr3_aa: CASSLVAQGASSPLHF
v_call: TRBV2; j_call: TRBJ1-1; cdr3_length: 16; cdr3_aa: CASSEATGALNTEAFF
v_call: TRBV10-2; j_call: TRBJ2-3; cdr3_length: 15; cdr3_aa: CASRRTSGGSDTQYF
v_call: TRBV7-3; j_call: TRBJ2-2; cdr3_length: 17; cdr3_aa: CASSLTVGRVNTGELFF
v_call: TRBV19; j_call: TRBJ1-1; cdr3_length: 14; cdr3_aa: CASSFNRGVTEAFF